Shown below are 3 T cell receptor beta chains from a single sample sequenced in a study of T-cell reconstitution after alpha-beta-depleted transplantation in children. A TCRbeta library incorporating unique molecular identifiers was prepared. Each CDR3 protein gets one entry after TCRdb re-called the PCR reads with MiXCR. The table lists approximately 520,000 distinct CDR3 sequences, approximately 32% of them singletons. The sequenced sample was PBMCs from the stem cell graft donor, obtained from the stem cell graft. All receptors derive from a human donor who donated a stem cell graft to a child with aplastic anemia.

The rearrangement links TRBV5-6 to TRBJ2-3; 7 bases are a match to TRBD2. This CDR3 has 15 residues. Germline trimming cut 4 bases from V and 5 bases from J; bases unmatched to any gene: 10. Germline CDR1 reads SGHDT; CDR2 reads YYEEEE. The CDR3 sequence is CASSRGGGPGDTQYF. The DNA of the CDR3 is TGTGCCAGCAGCCGTGGGGGAGGGCCGGGAGATACGCAGTATTTT.

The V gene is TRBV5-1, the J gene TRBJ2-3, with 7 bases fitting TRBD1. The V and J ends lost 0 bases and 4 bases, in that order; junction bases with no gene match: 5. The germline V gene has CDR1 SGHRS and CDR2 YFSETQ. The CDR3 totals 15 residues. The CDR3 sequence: CASSLADRVADTQYF. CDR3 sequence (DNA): TGCGCCAGCAGCTTGGCTGACAGGGTGGCAGATACGCAGTATTTT.

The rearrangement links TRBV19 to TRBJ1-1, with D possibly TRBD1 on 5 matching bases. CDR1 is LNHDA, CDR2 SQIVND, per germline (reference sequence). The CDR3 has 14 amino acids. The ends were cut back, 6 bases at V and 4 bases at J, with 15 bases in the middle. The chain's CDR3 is CASSPGSLTTEAFF. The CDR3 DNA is TGTGCCAGTAGCCCAGGGAGTCTGACCACTGAAGCTTTCTTT.